This T cell receptor (beta chain) was obtained from a study of cytomegalovirus exposure and HLA in healthy donors. Germline V gives CDR1 LGHNA, CDR2 YNFKEQ. The CDR3 is 14 amino acids. Trimming pared 1 base from V and 6 bases from J, leaving 10 bases between. Study conclusions and caveats: Cytomegalovirus-associated status was assigned to 164 TCR beta chains.

This clone has a single count. Its antigen is currently unknown. The protocol was immunoSEQ multiplex PCR, while the TCRdb copy is restricted to in-frame clones and leaves out a portion. The sample records over 150,000 clones, just under 90% being singletons. The chain couples TRBV4-2 to TRBJ2-1; no clear D gene. Specimen: PBMCs. The receptor's source is a woman in her late teens or twenties in good health and CMV-seropositive. The CDR3 here is CASSQVGTFNEQFF. CDR3 coding DNA: TGTGCCAGCAGCCAAGTTGGTACTTTCAATGAGCAGTTCTTC.